This T cell receptor (beta chain) was obtained from a study of early T cells in non-severe SARS-CoV-2 infection (dated by TCRdb to about 2021). Study-level background: Bulk RNA from unsorted whole blood was used for TCR sequencing, so alpha and beta chains could not be paired.

Receptor libraries were prepared by 5' RACE. Sequencing was performed on a NextSeq 500. Unique molecular identifiers were attached to individual cDNA molecules in the TCR library protocol so that sequencing error and PCR bias could be corrected. TCR alpha and beta chains were both sequenced, and the abundances of alpha and beta sequences in each sample were closely correlated with each other. On the authors' methods: Decombinator V4 was used to annotate TCR sequences for V gene, J gene and CDR3. TCRs were defined as expanded if a significant change between any two time points was detected under a Poisson model with p below 0.0001. Abundances of TCRs were expressed as counts per million after normalisation to the total number of TCRs sequenced in each sample. MAIT TCRs were defined by TRAV1-2 paired with TRAJ12, TRAJ20 or TRAJ33, and iNKT TCRs by TRAV10 paired with TRAJ18. VDJdb, accessed on 1 November 2021, was searched for TCRs annotated for CMV, EBV and SARS-CoV-2, and TCRs annotated for more than one antigen were excluded. The public sequencing data were trimmed at Q25 with fastp and processed into clonotypes with MiXCR by TCRdb, which kept only in-frame beta chains. All rows with the same CDR3 protein become a single entry with the most common DNA and genes. V and J calls and clone size were set by TCRdb, not the authors. This sample gives 25,000 to 35,000 distinct CDR3 sequences in total; under 6.5% of them show up just once. The ten largest clonotypes hold over 10% of the sample.

From its cysteine to its phenylalanine, the CDR3 spans 16 amino acids. Here the CDR3 DNA is all that survives: 48 bases in frame from base 1. The germline V gene (reference sequence) gives CDR1 as LNHDA and CDR2 as SQIVND. V is cut back by 1 base and J by 2 bases, with 5 bases in the junction unmatched. Regarding this clonotype: The antigen this receptor binds is unknown. No much larger clonotype is one base removed from it; base qualities were not supplied.

A case-control design nested within a healthcare worker cohort in London, UK, was used, with weekly nasopharyngeal swab PCR tests and blood sampling performed. Healthcare workers were enrolled in the week of the UK lockdown, from 23 to 31 March 2020, and were followed every week for up to about 16 weeks. What the authors observed across the whole study: VDJdb matching was skewed toward anti-spike CD8 responses, so virus-specific expansions were likely underestimated and private and CD4 specificities were missed.

The sequence derives from an adult who was a healthcare worker with PCR-confirmed SARS-CoV-2 infection or an uninfected control (not recorded which). Rearrangement joined TRBV19 to TRBJ2-1; 7 bases in the middle match TRBD2. Sequenced material: whole blood. The DNA sequence is as follows: TGTGCCAGTAGTATAGCGATGGGGGGGGCCTACAATGAGCAGTTCTTC. Its translation is CASSIAMGGAYNEQFF. With all but the CDR3 taken from the reference TRBV19 and TRBJ2-1 genes, the full variable domain is: DGGITQSPKYLFRKEGQNVTLSCEQNLNHDAMYWYRQDPGQGLRLIYYSQIVNDFQKGDIAEGYSVSREKKESFPLTVTSAQKNPTAFYLCASSIAMGGAYNEQFFGPGTRLTVL.